Each of the 24 T cell receptor beta chains below was sequenced from the same sample in a study of graft-versus-host responses after intestinal transplantation. Here immunoSEQ multiplex PCR was the method, and the copy in TCRdb shows in-frame clones only, minus some. This sample has about 70,000 clones, with around 89% found just once. These TCRs are of unknown antigen specificity. Sequences were derived from unstimulated CD8+ T cells sorted from spleen or lymph node cells, sampled before transplant. The receptors shown here come from a human donor who was the organ donor for an intestinal transplant.

V is TRBV6-5 and J is TRBJ1-5; TRBD1 aligns across 8 bases. Germline-derived CDR1 and CDR2 are MNHEY and SVGAGI. The V gene end was trimmed by 6 bases and the J gene end by 3 bases; junction bases not matched to a gene: 7. The CDR3 runs to 15 residues. The CDR3 spells CASSPGQALNQPQHF. Here the CDR3 DNA reads TGTGCCAGCAGCCCGGGACAGGCTCTCAATCAGCCCCAGCATTTT.

This sequence joins TRBV9 and TRBJ2-1; 8 bases fit TRBD1. CDR3 length equals 16 residues. Looked up from germline, CDR1 is SGDLS and CDR2 is YYNGEE. The V segment lost 0 bases and the J segment 7 bases; nucleotides outside the gene matches: 9. The CDR3 sequence is CASSVDGQGTGNEQFF. The CDR3 DNA reads TGTGCCAGCAGCGTAGACGGGCAGGGGACAGGTAATGAGCAGTTCTTC.

The J gene is TRBJ2-6, the V gene TRBV6-6; TRBD2 is a possible D gene (5 bases). Trimming removed 6 bases at V and 0 bases at J, with 9 bases between. Germline lookup yields CDR1 MNHNY and CDR2 SVGAGI (reference sequence). The CDR3 length is 15 residues. The CDR3 protein is CASSLGSSGANVLTF. CDR3 nucleotide sequence: TGTGCCAGCAGCCTAGGGAGCTCTGGGGCCAACGTCCTGACTTTC.

The chain is built from TRBV11-2 and TRBJ1-1; D gene uncertain. The CDR3 spans 13 residues. CDR1 SGHAT and CDR2 FQNNGV come from the germline V gene. Trimming took off 4 bases at V and 3 bases at J, with 9 bases between the two ends. The CDR3 coding sequence is TGTGCCAGCAGCTCGATGAGCGACACTGAAGCTTTCTTT. Its translation: CASSSMSDTEAFF.

The gene calls are TRBV5-1 and TRBJ2-7; D possibly corresponds to TRBD1 (6 bases). Trimming stripped 3 bases from V and 2 bases from J, with 21 bases between. The CDR3 is made up of 17 amino acids. Germline CDR1 and CDR2: SGHRS and YFSETQ. CDR3 nucleotides: TGCGCCAGCAGCTACGGACCTCCAGGGGATTACGCCTACGAGCAGTACGTC. Translating gives CASSYGPPGDYAYEQYV.

The count of this clone is one. The chain recombines TRBV11-2 with TRBJ2-3; D is unresolved. The CDR3 is 14 amino acids. Germline V gene sequence: CDR1 SGHAT, CDR2 FQNNGV. The germline V and J ends were trimmed by 4 bases and 11 bases, with 19 bases remaining between them. CDR3 bases: TGTGCCAGCAGCTCTTTCCCGCGCTCCAGGATGCAGTATTTT. This gives the protein CASSSFPRSRMQYF. Full variable domain (rest looked up from reference TRBV11-2 and TRBJ2-3): EAGVAQSPRYKIIEKRQSVAFWCNPISGHATLYWYQQILGQGPKLLIQFQNNGVVDDSQLPKDRFSAERLKGVDSTLKIQPAKLEDSAVYLCASSSFPRSRMQYFGPGTRLTVL.

The genes are TRBV6-1 and TRBJ1-1; D might be TRBD1 (5 bases). V was shortened by 3 bases and J by 4 bases, with 12 bases between the two germline ends. From germline, CDR1 is MNHNS and CDR2 SASEGT. CDR3 length: 14 amino acids. CDR3 protein: CASSESRGTTEAFF. The CDR3, as DNA: TGTGCCAGCAGTGAGTCAAGGGGTACCACTGAAGCTTTCTTT.

The sample holds a few counts of this clone. The sample has other DNA sequences that encode this CDR3 too. V and J are TRBV6-1 and TRBJ2-7, with 11 bases matching TRBD1. Germline V lookup: CDR1 MNHNS, CDR2 SASEGT. V trimming: 3 bases; J trimming: 2 bases; junction bases outside the gene matches: 3. The CDR3 contains 15 residues. The CDR3 region has the DNA TGTGCCAGCAGTGAGGGGACAGGGGGTCCCTACGAGCAGTACGTC. Encoded protein: CASSEGTGGPYEQYV.

As for this clone: One end of the junction fails to match germline, which may point to a read error. The V gene is TRBV7-7, the J gene TRBJ2-1, with TRBD2 matching 7 bases. The germline CDR1 and CDR2 sequences are SSHAT and FNYEAQ (reference sequence). The CDR3 extends over 15 amino acids. CDR3 protein: CASSLLGEGFDEQFF. CDR3 DNA: TGTGCTAGCAGCTTACTAGGGGAGGGGTTTGATGAGCAGTTCTTC.

The rearrangement links TRBV27 to TRBJ2-4, with TRBD2 matching over 8 bases. V shed 6 bases, J shed 7 bases, and the junction held 11 bases outside the gene matches. The CDR3 loop spans 15 amino acids. In germline, CDR1 is MNHEY, CDR2 SMNVEV (reference sequence). In DNA form, the CDR3 reads TGTGCCAGCAGCTCTTTACGGGGGGGGGTCAACATTCAGTACTTC. Residues: CASSSLRGGVNIQYF.

The chain has TRBV5-4 and TRBJ1-1, with a possible D match to TRBD1 (6 bases). V gave up 2 bases and J gave up 9 bases, with 14 bases separating them. Germline CDR1 is SGHNT and CDR2 is YYREEE (reference sequence). The CDR3 sequence is 13 residues long. The CDR3 here is CASSFLQGRQAFF. DNA for the CDR3: TGTGCCAGCAGCTTCCTACAGGGTAGGCAAGCTTTCTTT.

CDR3 loop: CASSPFPGTSENIQYF. The CDR3 DNA is TGTGCCAGCAGTCCCTTCCCCGGGACTAGCGAAAACATTCAGTACTTC. The rearrangement joins TRBV28 to TRBJ2-4; 10 positions agree with TRBD2. V dropped 5 bases and J dropped 5; count of bases not matched to a gene: 9. The germline gives CDR1 MDHEN, CDR2 SYDVKM. The CDR3 runs 16 residues.

The chain joins TRBV7-9 to TRBJ1-5; no firm D call. The CDR3 consists of 13 residues. Per the germline V gene, CDR1 is SEHNR and CDR2 is FQNEAQ (reference sequence). Between the trimmed V and J ends, which lost 3 bases and 1 base, there was a span of 4 bases. CDR3 sequence: CASSFMSNQPQHF. The CDR3 region has the DNA TGTGCCAGCAGCTTTATGAGCAATCAGCCCCAGCATTTT.

The rearrangement joins TRBV4-2 to TRBJ2-2; TRBD2 matches at 11 bases. The CDR3 is 18 amino acids. CDR1 is LGHNA, CDR2 YNFKEQ, per germline. V was pared by 1 base and J by 4 bases, with 8 bases of the junction left unmatched. The CDR3 DNA reads TGTGCCAGCAGCCAAGTTTTTCCCGGGACTAGCGGCACCGGGGAGCTGTTTTTT. Residues: CASSQVFPGTSGTGELFF.

The rearrangement uses TRBV5-6 and TRBJ2-4; 11 nucleotides line up with TRBD2. This CDR3 comprises 18 residues. With 3 bases clipped from V and 4 bases from J, the junction kept 12 bases outside the gene matches. CDR1 is SGHDT and CDR2 is YYEEEE in the germline V gene. The CDR3 sequence is CASSSLFSGGDTKNIQYF. In nucleotides, the CDR3 is TGTGCCAGCAGCTCCCTTTTTAGCGGGGGGGATACAAAAAACATTCAGTACTTC.

The chain is built from TRBV27 and TRBJ2-3, with 16 bases aligning to TRBD2. Trimming removed 5 bases from V and 2 bases from J; junction bases left unmatched: 7. Per germline, CDR1 MNHEY and CDR2 SMNVEV (reference sequence). This CDR3 contains 18 residues. CDR3 amino acids: CASSTGLAGGPDTDTQYF. The CDR3 DNA reads as TGTGCCAGCAGTACGGGACTAGCGGGGGGGCCTGACACAGATACGCAGTATTTT.

The chain joins TRBV7-9 to TRBJ2-3, with D uncertain. The length of the CDR3 is 14 residues. Germline lookup yields CDR1 SEHNR and CDR2 FQNEAQ (reference sequence). The V end was cut by 1 base, the J end by 0 bases, with 5 bases between. The CDR3 DNA reads TGTGCCAGCAGCTTAGTAGTTAGCACAGATACGCAGTATTTT. This sequence encodes CASSLVVSTDTQYF. Using reference TRBV7-9 and TRBJ2-3 for the parts outside the CDR3, the full variable domain is DTGVSQNPRHKITKRGQNVTFRCDPISEHNRLYWYRQTLGQGPEFLTYFQNEAQLEKSRLLSDRFSAERPKGSFSTLEIQRTEQGDSAMYLCASSLVVSTDTQYFGPGTRLTVL.

The chain couples TRBV6-6 to TRBJ2-7; TRBD1 agrees at 8 bases. Germline-derived CDR1 and CDR2 are MNHNY and SVGAGI (reference sequence). V shed 5 bases and J 3 bases; nucleotides not matched to a gene: 9. The CDR3 has 15 amino acids. CDR3 region: CASSNPTTGVYEQYV. In DNA form, the CDR3 reads TGTGCCAGCAGTAACCCGACGACAGGGGTCTACGAGCAGTACGTC.

This chain uses TRBV4-1 with TRBJ1-6; 8 positions agree with TRBD1. CDR3 length: 20 amino acids. CDR1 and CDR2 (germline): MGHRA, YSYEKL. Trimming removed 8 bases from V and 0 bases from J; junction bases left unmatched: 18. The chain's CDR3 is CASRIRTGTMFSSYNSPLHF. For the CDR3, the DNA is TGCGCCAGCCGAATCAGGACAGGGACGATGTTTTCCTCCTATAATTCACCCCTCCACTTT.

This rearrangement joins TRBV27 to TRBJ2-2, with TRBD2 matching 10 bases. The germline gives CDR1 MNHEY, CDR2 SMNVEV (reference sequence). The CDR3 has 18 residues. The V gene end was trimmed by 6 bases and the J gene end by 4 bases; junction bases not matched to a gene: 14. The chain's CDR3 is CASSPSSTLAGLTGELFF. The CDR3 bases are TGTGCCAGCAGCCCCTCATCCACACTAGCGGGGCTCACCGGGGAGCTGTTTTTT.

V is TRBV9 and J is TRBJ2-1, with TRBD2 matching 9 bases. This CDR3 contains 15 residues. After removal of 0 bases from V and 10 bases from J, the junction contained 8 bases not matched to a gene. Germline V gene data show CDR1 as SGDLS and CDR2 as YYNGEE. The CDR3 nucleotides are TGTGCCAGCAGCGTAGGTGGCGGGGGGGCCGAAGAGCAGTTCTTC. This gives the protein CASSVGGGGAEEQFF. Full variable domain (outside the CDR3, taken from reference TRBV9 and TRBJ2-1): DSGVTQTPKHLITATGQRVTLRCSPRSGDLSVYWYQQSLDQGLQFLIQYYNGEERAKGNILERFSAQQFPDLHSELNLSSLELGDSALYFCASSVGGGGAEEQFFGPGTRLTVL.

Only one count was recorded for this clone. This chain joins TRBV10-3 and TRBJ1-2, with TRBD1 matching 12 bases. Trimming cost V 4 bases and J 6 bases; bases outside gene matches: 6. The CDR3 has 15 residues. CDR1 and CDR2 (germline): ENHRY, SYGVKD. The CDR3 here is CAISGPGQGADGYTF. DNA of the CDR3: TGTGCCATCAGTGGGCCGGGACAGGGGGCGGATGGCTACACCTTC.

The V call is TRBV6-5, the J call TRBJ1-6; D not resolved. This CDR3 spans 11 amino acids. Germline V gene sequence: CDR1 MNHEY, CDR2 SVGAGI. V was clipped by 8 bases and J by 7 bases, with 6 bases between them. The CDR3 is CASSKNSPLHF. Here the CDR3 DNA reads TGTGCCAGCTCAAAAAATTCACCCCTCCACTTT.

The rearrangement uses TRBV27 and TRBJ2-3; D gene uncertain. Trimming removed 5 bases at V and 7 bases at J, with 13 bases between. The CDR3 runs to 13 residues. Per germline, CDR1 MNHEY and CDR2 SMNVEV (reference sequence). In DNA form, the CDR3 reads TGTGCCAGCAGTGGCGGTCTTTCGAATACGCAGTATTTT. Protein product: CASSGGLSNTQYF.